The present T cell receptor beta chain was sequenced within a study of blood T cell repertoires in COVID-19. Generated by immunoSEQ multiplex PCR, the TCRdb table keeps only in-frame clones and is missing some. The profile shows approximately 120,000 clones, roughly four fifths of them singletons. This clone was detected a few times. This CDR3 has 15 amino acids. Germline V CDR1 and CDR2: MNHEY, SVGAGI. J gave up 7 bases and V 4 bases, and 4 bases lay outside the gene matches. The V call is TRBV6-5, the J call TRBJ2-2, with TRBD2 matching over 12 bases. This TCR was recovered from a man aged 25 to 45 with COVID-19, enrolled during active disease. The specimen was peripheral blood. For the CDR3, the DNA is TGTGCCAGCAGTTTGACTAGCGGGGGAAGCGGGGAGCTGTTTTTT. As protein: CASSLTSGGSGELFF.